This TCR beta chain was found in a study of blood T cell repertoires in COVID-19. The CDR3 runs 16 residues. Trimming stripped 3 bases from V and 7 bases from J, with 20 bases between. Per the germline V gene, CDR1 is SGHRS and CDR2 is YFSETQ. Clones were read by immunoSEQ multiplex PCR, and TCRdb kept only the in-frame ones, dropping some. The table shows tens of thousands of clones, with approximately 86% occurring only once. The TCR originated in a woman older than 75 with acute or convalescent COVID-19. The chain has TRBV5-1 and TRBJ2-1; D is perhaps TRBD2 (5 bases). The sequenced sample consisted of peripheral blood. The DNA for the CDR3 is TGCGCCAGCAGCTCCTTGGAGAGGGAATCTGCGAATGAGCAGTTCTTC. Translated: CASSSLERESANEQFF. The full variable domain, rest sourced from reference TRBV5-1 and TRBJ2-1, is KAGVTQTPRYLIKTRGQQVTLSCSPISGHRSVSWYQQTPGQGLQFLFEYFSETQRNKGNFPGRFSGRQFSNSRSEMNVSTLELGDSALYLCASSSLERESANEQFFGPGTRLTVL.